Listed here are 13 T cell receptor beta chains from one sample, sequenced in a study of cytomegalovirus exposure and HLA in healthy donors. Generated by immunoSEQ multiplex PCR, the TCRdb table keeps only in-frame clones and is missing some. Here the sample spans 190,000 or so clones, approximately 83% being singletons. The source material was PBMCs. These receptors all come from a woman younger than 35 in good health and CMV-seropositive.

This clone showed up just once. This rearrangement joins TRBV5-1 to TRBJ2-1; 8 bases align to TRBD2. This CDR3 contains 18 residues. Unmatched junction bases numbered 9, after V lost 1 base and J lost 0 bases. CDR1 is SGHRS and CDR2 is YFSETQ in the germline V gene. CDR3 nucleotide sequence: TGCGCCAGCAGCTTGTCGGCGGGGGGCGTGAGCTCCTACAATGAGCAGTTCTTC. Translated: CASSLSAGGVSSYNEQFF.

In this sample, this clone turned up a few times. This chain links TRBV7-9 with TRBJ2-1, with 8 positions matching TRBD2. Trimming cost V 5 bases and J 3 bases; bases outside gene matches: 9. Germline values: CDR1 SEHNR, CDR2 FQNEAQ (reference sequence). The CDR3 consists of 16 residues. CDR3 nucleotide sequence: TGTGCCAGCAGCCCTAGCTATAGCGGGGACTACAATGAGCAGTTCTTC. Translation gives CASSPSYSGDYNEQFF. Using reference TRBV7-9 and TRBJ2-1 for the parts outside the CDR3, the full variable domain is DTGVSQNPRHKITKRGQNVTFRCDPISEHNRLYWYRQTLGQGPEFLTYFQNEAQLEKSRLLSDRFSAERPKGSFSTLEIQRTEQGDSAMYLCASSPSYSGDYNEQFFGPGTRLTVL.

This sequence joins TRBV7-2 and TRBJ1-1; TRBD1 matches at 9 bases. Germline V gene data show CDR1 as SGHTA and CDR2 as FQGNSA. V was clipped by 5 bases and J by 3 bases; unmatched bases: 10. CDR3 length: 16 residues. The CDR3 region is CASSPGTGRIHTEAFF. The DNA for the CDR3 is TGTGCCAGCAGCCCCGGGACAGGGAGGATCCACACTGAAGCTTTCTTT.

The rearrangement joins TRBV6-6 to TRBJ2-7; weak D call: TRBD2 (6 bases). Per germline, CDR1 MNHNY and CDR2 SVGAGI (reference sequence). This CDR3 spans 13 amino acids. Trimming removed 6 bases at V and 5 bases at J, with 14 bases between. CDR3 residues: CASSPGGRNEQYF. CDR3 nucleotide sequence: TGTGCCAGCAGCCCCGGGGGTCGGAACGAGCAGTACTTC.

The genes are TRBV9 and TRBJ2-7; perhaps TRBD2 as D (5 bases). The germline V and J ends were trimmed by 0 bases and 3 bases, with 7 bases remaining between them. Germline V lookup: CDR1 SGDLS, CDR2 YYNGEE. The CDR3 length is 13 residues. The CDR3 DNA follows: TGTGCCAGCAGCGTAGCTGAGGGCTACGAGCAGTACTTC. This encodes CASSVAEGYEQYF. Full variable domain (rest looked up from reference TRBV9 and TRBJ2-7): DSGVTQTPKHLITATGQRVTLRCSPRSGDLSVYWYQQSLDQGLQFLIQYYNGEERAKGNILERFSAQQFPDLHSELNLSSLELGDSALYFCASSVAEGYEQYFGPGTRLTVT.

This CDR3 reads CASGETGLANEKLFF. The CDR3 DNA is TGTGCCAGCGGGGAGACAGGGTTGGCTAATGAAAAACTGTTTTTT. V and J are TRBV2 and TRBJ1-4; 7 nucleotides agree with TRBD1. The trim removed 8 bases at V and 3 bases at J, leaving 9 bases unmatched. This CDR3 is built from 15 residues. Germline V CDR1 and CDR2: SNHLY, FYNNEI.

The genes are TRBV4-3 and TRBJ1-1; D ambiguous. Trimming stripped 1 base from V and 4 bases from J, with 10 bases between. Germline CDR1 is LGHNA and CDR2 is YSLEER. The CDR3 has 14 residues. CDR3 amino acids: CASSQGEEGTEAFF. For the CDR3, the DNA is TGCGCCAGCAGCCAAGGAGAGGAGGGCACTGAAGCTTTCTTT.

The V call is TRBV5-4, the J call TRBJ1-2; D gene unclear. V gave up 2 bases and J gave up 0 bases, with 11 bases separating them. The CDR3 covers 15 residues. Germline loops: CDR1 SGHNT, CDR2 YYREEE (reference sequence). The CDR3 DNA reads TGTGCCAGCAGCTTCACTAGTGAAGCTAACTATGGCTACACCTTC. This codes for CASSFTSEANYGYTF.

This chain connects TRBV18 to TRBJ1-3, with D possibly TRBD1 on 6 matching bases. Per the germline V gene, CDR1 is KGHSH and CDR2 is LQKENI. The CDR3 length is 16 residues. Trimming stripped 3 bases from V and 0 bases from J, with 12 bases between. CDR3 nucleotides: TGTGCCAGCTCACCGGCAGGGGTTATCTCTGGAAACACCATATATTTT. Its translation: CASSPAGVISGNTIYF.

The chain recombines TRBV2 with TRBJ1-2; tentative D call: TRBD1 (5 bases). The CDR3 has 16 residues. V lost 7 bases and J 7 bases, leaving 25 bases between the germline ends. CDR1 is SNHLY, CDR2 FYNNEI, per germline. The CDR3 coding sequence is TGTGCCAGCACAAACCCCCTCCGCGGGGGTCTGGGTGGCTACACCTTC. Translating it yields CASTNPLRGGLGGYTF.

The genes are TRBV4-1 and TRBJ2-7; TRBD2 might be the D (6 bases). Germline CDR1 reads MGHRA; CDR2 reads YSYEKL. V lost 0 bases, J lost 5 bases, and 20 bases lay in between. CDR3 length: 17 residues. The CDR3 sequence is CASSQDSWRGRKNEQYF. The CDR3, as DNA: TGCGCCAGCAGCCAAGATTCATGGAGGGGAAGGAAAAACGAGCAGTACTTC.

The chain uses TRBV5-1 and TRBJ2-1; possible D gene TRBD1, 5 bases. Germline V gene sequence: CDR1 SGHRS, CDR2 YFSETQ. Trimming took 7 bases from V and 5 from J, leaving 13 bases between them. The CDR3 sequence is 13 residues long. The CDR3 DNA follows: TGCGCCAGCTCTCGGCAGGGCAACAATGAGCAGTTCTTC. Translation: CASSRQGNNEQFF.

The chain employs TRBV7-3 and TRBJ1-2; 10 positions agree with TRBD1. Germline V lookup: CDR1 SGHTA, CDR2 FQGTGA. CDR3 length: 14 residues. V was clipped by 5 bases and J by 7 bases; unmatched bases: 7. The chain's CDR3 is CASSKTGGAGGYTF. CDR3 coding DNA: TGTGCCAGCAGCAAGACAGGGGGCGCCGGTGGCTACACCTTC.